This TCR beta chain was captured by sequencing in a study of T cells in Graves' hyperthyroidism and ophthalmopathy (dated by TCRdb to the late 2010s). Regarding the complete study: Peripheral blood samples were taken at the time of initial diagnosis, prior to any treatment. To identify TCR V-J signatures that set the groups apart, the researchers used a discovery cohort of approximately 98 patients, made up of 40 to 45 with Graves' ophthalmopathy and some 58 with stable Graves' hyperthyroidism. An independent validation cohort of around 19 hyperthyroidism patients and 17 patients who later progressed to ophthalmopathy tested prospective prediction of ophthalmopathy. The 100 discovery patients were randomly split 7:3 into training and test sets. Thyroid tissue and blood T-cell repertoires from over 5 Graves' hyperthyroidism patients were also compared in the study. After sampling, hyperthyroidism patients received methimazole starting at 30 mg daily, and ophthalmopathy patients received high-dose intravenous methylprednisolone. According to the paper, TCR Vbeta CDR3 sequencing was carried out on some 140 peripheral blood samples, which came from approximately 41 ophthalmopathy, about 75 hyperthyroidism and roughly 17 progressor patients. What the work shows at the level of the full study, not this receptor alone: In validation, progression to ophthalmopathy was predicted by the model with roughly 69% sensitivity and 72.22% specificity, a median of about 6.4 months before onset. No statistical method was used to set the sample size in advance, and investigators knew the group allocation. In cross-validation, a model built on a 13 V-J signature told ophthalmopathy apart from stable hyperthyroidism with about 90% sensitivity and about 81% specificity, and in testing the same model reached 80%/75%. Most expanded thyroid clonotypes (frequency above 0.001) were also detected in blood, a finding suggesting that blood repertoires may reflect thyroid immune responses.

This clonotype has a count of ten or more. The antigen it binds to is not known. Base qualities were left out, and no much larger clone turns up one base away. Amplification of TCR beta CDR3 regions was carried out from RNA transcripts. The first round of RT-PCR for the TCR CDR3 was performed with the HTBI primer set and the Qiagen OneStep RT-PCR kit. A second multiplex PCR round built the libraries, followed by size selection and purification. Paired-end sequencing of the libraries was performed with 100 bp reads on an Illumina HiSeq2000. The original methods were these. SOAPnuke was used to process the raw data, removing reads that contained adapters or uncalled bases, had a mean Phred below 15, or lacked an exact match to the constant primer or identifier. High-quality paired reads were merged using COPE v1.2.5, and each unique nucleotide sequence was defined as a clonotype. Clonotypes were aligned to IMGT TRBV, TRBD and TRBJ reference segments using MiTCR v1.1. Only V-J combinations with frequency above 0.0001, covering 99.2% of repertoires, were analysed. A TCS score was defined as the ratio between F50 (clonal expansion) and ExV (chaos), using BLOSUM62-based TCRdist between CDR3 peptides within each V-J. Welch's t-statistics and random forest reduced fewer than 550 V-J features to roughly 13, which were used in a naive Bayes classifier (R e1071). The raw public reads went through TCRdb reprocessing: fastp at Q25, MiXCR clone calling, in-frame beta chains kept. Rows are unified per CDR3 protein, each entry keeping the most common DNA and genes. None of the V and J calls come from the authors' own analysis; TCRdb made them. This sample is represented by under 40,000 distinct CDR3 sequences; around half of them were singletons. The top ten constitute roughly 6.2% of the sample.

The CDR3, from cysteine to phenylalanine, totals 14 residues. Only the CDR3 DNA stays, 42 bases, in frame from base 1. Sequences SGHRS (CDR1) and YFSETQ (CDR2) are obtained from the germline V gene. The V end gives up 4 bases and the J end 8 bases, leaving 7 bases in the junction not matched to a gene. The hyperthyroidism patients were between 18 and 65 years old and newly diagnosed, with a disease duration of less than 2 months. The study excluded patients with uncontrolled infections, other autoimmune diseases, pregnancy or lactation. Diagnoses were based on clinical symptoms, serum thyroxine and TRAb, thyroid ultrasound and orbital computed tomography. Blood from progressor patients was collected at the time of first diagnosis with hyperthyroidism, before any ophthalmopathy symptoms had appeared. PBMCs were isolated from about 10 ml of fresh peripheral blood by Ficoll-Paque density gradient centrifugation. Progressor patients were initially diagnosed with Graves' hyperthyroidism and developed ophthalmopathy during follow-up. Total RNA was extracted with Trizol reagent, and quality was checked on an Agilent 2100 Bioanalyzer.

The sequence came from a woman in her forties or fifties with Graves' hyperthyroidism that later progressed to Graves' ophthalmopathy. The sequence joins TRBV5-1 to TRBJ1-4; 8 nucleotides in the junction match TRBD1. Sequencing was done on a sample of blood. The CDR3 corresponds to CASSLGQEREKLFF. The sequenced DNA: TGCGCCAGCAGCCTGGGACAGGAGAGGGAAAAACTGTTTTTT.